These T cell receptor beta chains were read from a single sample in a study of regulatory T cells in long-lasting Graves disease. TCRdb independently ran MiXCR on the multiplex PCR reads; one entry per CDR3 protein. The table shows under 450,000 distinct CDR3 sequences, with approximately 25% occurring only once. The sample here was peripheral blood mononuclear cells (PBMCs), taken when the disease was refractory, from a patient treated with antithyroid drugs. These TCRs come from a woman in her 40s with Graves disease. CDR3s include the opening cysteine and the closing phenylalanine or tryptophan. The D gene is left open where the match is weak. Some rows have no size entry. The others give once, few or many, or a class for an expanded clone.

TRBJ1-1	.	.	TRBV11-2	TGCGCCAGCAGCCGGAGCCGAGGTGGCACTGAAGCTTTCTTT	CASSRSRGGTEAFF
TRBJ1-1	.	many	TRBV6-1	TGTGCCAGCACCAACGGAGGGGTAGGGGGGAACACTGAAGCTTTCTTT	CASTNGGVGGNTEAFF
TRBJ2-7	.	few	TRBV7-6	TGTGCCAGCAGCTCCGGAGGGGGGTTCGTAAACGAGCAGTACTTC	CASSSGGGFVNEQYF
TRBJ1-1	TRBD1	.	TRBV2	TGTGCCAGCAGCTTTATAGGGGGCGACGGGAACACTGAAGCTTTCTTT	CASSFIGGDGNTEAFF
TRBJ2-7	TRBD2	few	TRBV27	TGTGCCAGCAGTTCTTTCATGGGACTAGGCTACGAGCAGTACTTC	CASSSFMGLGYEQYF
TRBJ1-5	TRBD1	many	TRBV28	TGTGCCAGCAGTTCGCCGGGACAGGGCTATAGCAATCAGCCCCAGCATTTT	CASSSPGQGYSNQPQHF
TRBJ2-7	.	many	TRBV6-2/TRBV6-3	TGTGCCAGCAGTTACTTCGGACTCAACTTCTACGAGCAGTACTTC	CASSYFGLNFYEQYF
TRBJ2-7	.	many	TRBV3-1	TGTGCCAGCAGCCAAAGGCCTGTGAGGGAGCAGTACTTC	CASSQRPVREQYF
TRBJ2-2	.	few	TRBV20-1	TGCAGTGCCCCTATGCGGGGAAGCGCAAACACCGGGGAGCTGTTTTTT	CSAPMRGSANTGELFF
TRBJ2-5	TRBD2	many	TRBV20-1	TGCAGTGCTTCGACTAGCGGGAGTGGGTCCCAGTACTTC	CSASTSGSGSQYF
TRBJ2-7	.	many	TRBV5-6	TGTGCCAGCAGCTCCTCCGGGACGATGGGGGAGCAGTACTTC	CASSSSGTMGEQYF
TRBJ2-7	TRBD2	many	TRBV28	TGTGCCAGCAGTTTAATCCGACTAGCGGGGAAATCCTACGAGCAGTACTTC	CASSLIRLAGKSYEQYF
TRBJ2-2	TRBD1	few	TRBV20-1	TGCAGTCTAAGGGACAGGGGGCGCGACACCGGGGAGCTGTTTTTT	CSLRDRGRDTGELFF
TRBJ2-3	.	many	TRBV29-1	TGCAGCGTTTCCCTTAGTCTGAACACAGATACGCAGTATTTT	CSVSLSLNTDTQYF